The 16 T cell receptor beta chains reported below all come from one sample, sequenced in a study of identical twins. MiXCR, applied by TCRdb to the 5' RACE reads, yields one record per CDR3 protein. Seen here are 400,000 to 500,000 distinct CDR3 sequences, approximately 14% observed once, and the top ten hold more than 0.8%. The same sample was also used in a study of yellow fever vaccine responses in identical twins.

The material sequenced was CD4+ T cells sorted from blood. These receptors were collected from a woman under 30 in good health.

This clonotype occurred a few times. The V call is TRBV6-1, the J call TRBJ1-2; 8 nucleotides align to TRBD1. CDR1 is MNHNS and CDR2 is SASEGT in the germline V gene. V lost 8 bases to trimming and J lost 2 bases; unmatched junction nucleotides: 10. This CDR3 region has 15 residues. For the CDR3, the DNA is TGTGCCAGCTGCAACCCCGGGACAGGAAACTATGGCTACACCTTC. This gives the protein CASCNPGTGNYGYTF.

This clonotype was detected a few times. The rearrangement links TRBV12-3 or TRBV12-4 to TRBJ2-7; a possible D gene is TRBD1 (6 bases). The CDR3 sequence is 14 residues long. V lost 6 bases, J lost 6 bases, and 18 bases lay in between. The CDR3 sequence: CASRPSTGRVEQYF. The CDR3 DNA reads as TGTGCCAGCAGACCCTCGACAGGACGGGTCGAGCAGTACTTC.

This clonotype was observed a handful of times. CDR3 sequence reads: CASSTGFRSEQFF. The CDR3 nucleotides are TGTGCCAGCAGCACCGGATTTCGGAGTGAGCAGTTCTTC. The rearrangement uses TRBV11-1 and TRBJ2-1; D remains ambiguous. The CDR3 runs 13 residues. V shed 5 bases and J shed 9 bases, with 14 bases lying between them. The germline CDR1 and CDR2 sequences are SGHAT and FQDESV (reference sequence).

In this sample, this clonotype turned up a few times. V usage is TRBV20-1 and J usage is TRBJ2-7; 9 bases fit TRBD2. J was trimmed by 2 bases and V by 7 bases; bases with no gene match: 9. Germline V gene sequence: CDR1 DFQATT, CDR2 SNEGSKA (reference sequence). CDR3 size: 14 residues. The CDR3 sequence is CSGASGTSTYEQYF. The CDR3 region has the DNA TGCAGTGGAGCATCCGGGACTAGCACCTACGAGCAGTACTTC.

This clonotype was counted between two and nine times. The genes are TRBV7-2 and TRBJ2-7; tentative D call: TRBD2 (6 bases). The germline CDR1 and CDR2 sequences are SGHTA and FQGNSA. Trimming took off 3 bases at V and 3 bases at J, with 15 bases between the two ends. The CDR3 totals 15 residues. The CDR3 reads CASSFGLAENYEQYF. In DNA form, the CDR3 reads TGTGCCAGCAGCTTCGGATTAGCGGAAAACTACGAGCAGTACTTC.

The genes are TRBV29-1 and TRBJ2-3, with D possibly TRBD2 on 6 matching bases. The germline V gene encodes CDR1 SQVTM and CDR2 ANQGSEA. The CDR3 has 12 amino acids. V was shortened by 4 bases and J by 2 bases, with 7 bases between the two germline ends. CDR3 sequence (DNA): TGCAGCGTTGTAGCGGACACAGATACGCAGTATTTT. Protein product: CSVVADTDTQYF.

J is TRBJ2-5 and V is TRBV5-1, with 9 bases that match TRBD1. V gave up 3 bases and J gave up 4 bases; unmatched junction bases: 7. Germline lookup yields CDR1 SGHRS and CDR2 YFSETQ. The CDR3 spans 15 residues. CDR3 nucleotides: TGCGCCAGCAGCTATACGACAGGGGGAGGAGAGACCCAGTACTTC. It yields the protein CASSYTTGGGETQYF. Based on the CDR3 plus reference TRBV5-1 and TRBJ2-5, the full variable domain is KAGVTQTPRYLIKTRGQQVTLSCSPISGHRSVSWYQQTPGQGLQFLFEYFSETQRNKGNFPGRFSGRQFSNSRSEMNVSTLELGDSALYLCASSYTTGGGETQYFGPGTRLLVL.

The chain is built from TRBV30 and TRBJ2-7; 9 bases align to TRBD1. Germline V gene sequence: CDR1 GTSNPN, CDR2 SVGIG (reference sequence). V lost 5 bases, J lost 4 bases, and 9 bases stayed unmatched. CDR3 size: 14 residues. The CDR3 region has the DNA TGTGCCTGGTTGAAGGGACAGGGACTATACGAGCAGTACTTC. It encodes CAWLKGQGLYEQYF.

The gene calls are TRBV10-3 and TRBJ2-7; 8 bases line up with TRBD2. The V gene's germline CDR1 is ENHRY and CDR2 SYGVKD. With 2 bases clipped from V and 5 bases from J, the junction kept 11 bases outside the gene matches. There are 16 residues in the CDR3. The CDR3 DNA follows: TGTGCCATCAGTGAGACAGGGCGGGGGGTTCGCCACGAGCAGTACTTC. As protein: CAISETGRGVRHEQYF.

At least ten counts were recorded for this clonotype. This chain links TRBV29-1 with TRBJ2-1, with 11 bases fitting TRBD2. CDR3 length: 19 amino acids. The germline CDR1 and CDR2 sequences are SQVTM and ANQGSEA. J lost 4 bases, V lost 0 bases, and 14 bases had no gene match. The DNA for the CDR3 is TGCAGCGTTGAAGATTTCGGCAGGCTAGCGGGAGGAATATACAATGAGCAGTTCTTC. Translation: CSVEDFGRLAGGIYNEQFF.

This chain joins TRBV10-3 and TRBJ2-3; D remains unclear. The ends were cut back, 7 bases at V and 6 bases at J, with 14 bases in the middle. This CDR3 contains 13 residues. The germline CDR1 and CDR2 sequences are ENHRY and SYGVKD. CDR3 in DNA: TGTGCCATCATGGCCCAGATCACTGATACGCAGTATTTT. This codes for CAIMAQITDTQYF.

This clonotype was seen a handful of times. CDR3: CAWSVQDSYEQYF. CDR3 DNA: TGTGCCTGGAGTGTACAGGACTCCTACGAGCAGTACTTC. The chain has TRBV30 and TRBJ2-7; D perhaps matches TRBD1 (5 bases). The V gene lost 0 bases and the J gene lost 0 bases, with 6 bases spanning the gap. The V gene's germline CDR1 is GTSNPN and CDR2 SVGIG (reference sequence). The length of the CDR3 is 13 residues.

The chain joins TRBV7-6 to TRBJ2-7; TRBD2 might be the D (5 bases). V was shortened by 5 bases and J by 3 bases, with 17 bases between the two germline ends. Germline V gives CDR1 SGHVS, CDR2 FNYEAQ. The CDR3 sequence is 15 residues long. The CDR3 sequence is CASSQIYRGNYEQYF. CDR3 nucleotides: TGTGCCAGCAGCCAAATTTATAGAGGGAACTACGAGCAGTACTTC.

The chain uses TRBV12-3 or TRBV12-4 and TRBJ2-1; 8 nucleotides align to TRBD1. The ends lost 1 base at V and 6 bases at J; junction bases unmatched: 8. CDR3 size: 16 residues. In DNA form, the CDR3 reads TGTGCCAGCAGTTTAGTCCCCAGGGGGCTCGGCAATGAGCAGTTCTTC. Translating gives CASSLVPRGLGNEQFF.

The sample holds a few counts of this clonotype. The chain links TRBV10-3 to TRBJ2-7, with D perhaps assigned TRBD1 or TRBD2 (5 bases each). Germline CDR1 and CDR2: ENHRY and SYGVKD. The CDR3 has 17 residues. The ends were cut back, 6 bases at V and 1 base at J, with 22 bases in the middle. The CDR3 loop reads CAIRAQMSRDGSYEQYF. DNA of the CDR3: TGTGCCATCAGGGCACAAATGAGCCGGGACGGGTCCTACGAGCAGTACTTC.

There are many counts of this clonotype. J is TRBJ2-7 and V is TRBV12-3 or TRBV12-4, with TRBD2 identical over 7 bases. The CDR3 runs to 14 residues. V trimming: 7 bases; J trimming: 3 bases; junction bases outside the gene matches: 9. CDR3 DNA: TGTGCCAGCACCCTTGGCGGGAGTGACTACGAGCAGTACTTC. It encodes CASTLGGSDYEQYF.